The clone carrying this T cell receptor (beta chain) turned up a few times. Its antigen remains unknown. As the template, RNA transcripts were used to amplify TCR beta CDR3 regions. HTBI-primed RT-PCR formed the first round, and a multiplex PCR formed the second. One entry per CDR3 protein results from TCRdb running MiXCR on the multiplex PCR reads. Of some 750,000 distinct CDR3 sequences listed, 35% to 50% are singletons. No donor had other autoimmune disease, uncontrolled infection, pregnancy or lactation. The data derive from a study of Graves' ophthalmopathy and Graves' hyperthyroidism. At the level of the study: Before any treatment, peripheral blood was taken at the initial diagnosis. Study-wide points: A majority of expanded thyroid clonotypes exceeding 0.001 frequency were likewise present in blood.

The J segment lost 2 bases and the V segment lost 4 bases, leaving 9 bases of the junction unmatched. The germline gives CDR1 DFQATT, CDR2 SNEGSKA (reference sequence). The CDR3 is 15 residues long. The V and J genes are TRBV20-1 and TRBJ2-5; 8 bases align to TRBD1. The origin of this receptor is an adult man with Graves' ophthalmopathy. Sample: peripheral blood. CDR3: CSATHRQGSQETQYF. The CDR3 DNA sequence: TGCAGTGCTACCCACCGACAGGGGTCACAAGAGACCCAGTACTTC.